The next 30 T cell receptor beta chains were all read from a single sample in a study of vaccination and CD4 T cells after COVID-19. Antigens for these TCRs are unknown. The Oncomine TCR Beta short-read assay was applied to DNA of cultured CD4+ T cells. One entry per CDR3 protein results from TCRdb running MiXCR on the PCR reads. The data contain around 1,200 distinct CDR3 sequences, about 16% of them singletons. Treatment reported: roughly 10-day PBMC culture with coronavirus spike peptide pools or control peptides (ViraFEST assay). Collection of the unexposed donor's CD4+ T cells took place before the COVID-19 pandemic (2011-2018). The sequencing sample was made of CD4+ T cells from blood, cultured in vitro. These receptors were obtained from a human donor in good health.

The rearrangement links TRBV5-5 to TRBJ2-3; D unresolved. The CDR3 spans 14 residues. V lost 4 bases to trimming and J lost 7 bases, with 16 bases between them. Germline assignment: CDR1 SGHKS and CDR2 YYEKEE (reference sequence). The CDR3 loop reads CASSIVPRRNTQYF. The CDR3 nucleotides are TGTGCCAGCAGCATTGTACCCAGACGCAATACGCAGTATTTT. Drawing the rest from reference TRBV5-5 and TRBJ2-3, the complete variable domain is DAGVTQSPTHLIKTRGQQVTLRCSPISGHKSVSWYQQVLGQGPQFIFQYYEKEERGRGNFPDRFSARQFPNYSSELNVNALLLGDSALYLCASSIVPRRNTQYFGPGTRLTVL.

This clonotype appeared a few times. The chain couples TRBV29-1 to TRBJ1-1, with 7 bases matching TRBD1. The CDR3 sequence is 15 residues long. V was clipped by 6 bases and J by 1 base; unmatched bases: 11. Germline V gene data show CDR1 as SQVTM and CDR2 as ANQGSEA. The CDR3 bases are TGCAGCGTCTCGGGACAGTCCCCAGGGAACACTGAAGCTTTCTTT. It translates to CSVSGQSPGNTEAFF.

A remark on this clonotype: This may arise from a read error, as a much more abundant clone is one base away. The chain joins TRBV7-9 to TRBJ2-7; TRBD2 matches at 11 bases. This CDR3 is 14 amino acids long. In germline, CDR1 is SEHNR, CDR2 FQNEAQ (reference sequence). The CDR3 spells CAGSSGLAVYEQYF. The CDR3 DNA is TGTGCCGGCAGCTCGGGACTAGCGGTGTACGAGCAGTACTTC.

By share, this clonotype counts as medium-sized. Here the CDR3 reads CASRGSGETQYF. CDR3 in DNA: TGTGCCAGCAGAGGTAGTGGAGAGACCCAGTACTTC. This chain connects TRBV7-2 to TRBJ2-5; D unresolved. Germline CDR1 and CDR2: SGHTA and FQGNSA. The CDR3 has 12 residues. Trimming stripped 6 bases from V and 4 bases from J, with 9 bases between.

V gene TRBV30 combines with J gene TRBJ2-7; D call uncertain. V was shortened by 0 bases and J by 2 bases, with 20 bases between the two germline ends. Germline V gene data show CDR1 as GTSNPN and CDR2 as SVGIG (reference sequence). The CDR3 is made up of 17 amino acids. CDR3 coding DNA: TGTGCCTGGAGTGTAATCTGGAGAAGCCGCCCCACCTACGAGCAGTACTTC. It specifies CAWSVIWRSRPTYEQYF. Supplemented by reference TRBV30 and TRBJ2-7, the full variable domain reads SQTIHQWPATLVQPVGSPLSLECTVEGTSNPNLYWYRQAAGRGLQLLFYSVGIGQISSEVPQNLSASRPQDRQFILSSKKLLLSDSGFYLCAWSVIWRSRPTYEQYFGPGTRLTVT.

With respect to this clonotype: Mismatch with germline at one junction end may stem from a read error. This chain links TRBV5-1 with TRBJ1-1; unclear D gene. The CDR3 runs to 14 residues. CDR1 SGHRS and CDR2 YFSETQ come from the germline V gene. CDR3 sequence reads: CTSSLVSEWTEAFF. The DNA for the CDR3 is TGCACCAGCAGCTTGGTTTCAGAATGGACTGAAGCTTTCTTT.

This chain joins TRBV24-1 and TRBJ2-3; 10 nucleotides align to TRBD2. CDR3 length: 20 residues. The V gene end was trimmed by 2 bases and the J gene end by 0 bases; junction bases not matched to a gene: 13. CDR1 KGHDR and CDR2 SFDVKD come from the germline V gene. This CDR3 reads CATSDSQPTSGSPSTDTQYF. The DNA of the CDR3 is TGTGCCACCAGTGATTCACAGCCGACTAGCGGGTCCCCTAGCACAGATACGCAGTATTTT.

This sequence joins TRBV28 and TRBJ1-2; the match to TRBD1 covers 7 bases. The CDR3 contains 13 residues. V lost 1 base to trimming and J lost 7 bases; unmatched junction nucleotides: 3. Looked up from germline, CDR1 is MDHEN and CDR2 is SYDVKM. The CDR3 nucleotides read TGTGCCAGCAGTTTATTGACAGGGCTTGGCTACACCTTC. This translates into CASSLLTGLGYTF.

This clonotype is medium-sized. This chain connects TRBV20-1 to TRBJ2-5, with a possible D match to TRBD2 (5 bases). The CDR3 totals 13 residues. The germline gives CDR1 DFQATT, CDR2 SNEGSKA (reference sequence). Trimming shortened V by 3 bases and J by 3 bases, and 11 bases separated the two germline ends. The DNA for the CDR3 is TGCAGTGCTAGGACGTTTAGCGAAGAGACCCAGTACTTC. Its protein is CSARTFSEETQYF.

There are a few counts of this clonotype. The chain links TRBV6-1 to TRBJ2-3; TRBD2 aligns across 8 bases. Germline-derived CDR1 and CDR2 are MNHNS and SASEGT. V was clipped by 6 bases and J by 5 bases; unmatched bases: 10. This CDR3 contains 15 residues. The CDR3 DNA follows: TGTGCCAGCAGCTATTCCCCAAGCGGGAGAGATACGCAGTATTTT. Protein product: CASSYSPSGRDTQYF.

This clonotype was observed a few times. The V call is TRBV28, the J call TRBJ2-7, with unresolved D. In germline, CDR1 is MDHEN, CDR2 SYDVKM. V lost 2 bases to trimming and J lost 1 base, with 12 bases between them. The length of the CDR3 is 15 residues. The CDR3 protein is CASSLSGIWSYEQYF. The DNA of the CDR3 is TGTGCCAGCAGTTTAAGTGGAATTTGGTCCTACGAGCAGTACTTC.

This clonotype is medium-sized in the sample. J is TRBJ1-2 and V is TRBV27; D gene unclear. The V end lost 1 base, the J end lost 1 base, and 16 bases lay between the germline ends. The CDR3 has 17 amino acids. In germline, CDR1 is MNHEY, CDR2 SMNVEV (reference sequence). The CDR3 DNA is TGTGCCAGCAGTTTATTTGGGAAAAGCCCCCTTAACTATGGCTACACCTTC. It codes for CASSLFGKSPLNYGYTF.

This clonotype was picked up a small number of times. V gene TRBV9 combines with J gene TRBJ1-2; TRBD1 matches 10 bases. With V trimmed by 4 bases and J by 5 bases, 8 bases remained unmatched. The V gene's germline CDR1 is SGDLS and CDR2 YYNGEE. The CDR3 consists of 15 residues. The CDR3 sequence: CASSSDRGIAYGYTF. In DNA, the CDR3 is TGTGCCAGCAGCTCGGACAGGGGGATCGCGTATGGCTACACCTTC.

This clonotype was seen more than once but under ten times. The chain is built from TRBV20-1 and TRBJ2-4; 8 nucleotides agree with TRBD1. V was clipped by 1 base and J by 6 bases; unmatched bases: 8. Germline values: CDR1 DFQATT, CDR2 SNEGSKA (reference sequence). The CDR3 sequence is 15 residues long. CDR3 coding DNA: TGCAGTGCTAGAGTTCCAGGGGGCGACGGAAACATTCAGTACTTC. Amino acid sequence: CSARVPGGDGNIQYF.

The rearrangement joins TRBV4-2 to TRBJ2-3; 7 bases line up with TRBD2. CDR3 length: 17 amino acids. Germline-derived CDR1 and CDR2 are LGHNA and YNFKEQ. Germline trimming cut 2 bases from V and 0 bases from J; bases unmatched to any gene: 8. In DNA form, the CDR3 reads TGTGCCAGCAGCCAACCTCTACTAGCGATTAGCACAGATACGCAGTATTTT. Translation gives CASSQPLLAISTDTQYF.

The table lists this clonotype with a few counts. The rearrangement uses TRBV7-8 and TRBJ2-7, with 9 positions matching TRBD1. CDR1 is SGHVS, CDR2 FQNEAQ, per germline. The length of the CDR3 is 17 residues. The ends lost 2 bases at V and 4 bases at J; junction bases unmatched: 12. CDR3: CASSLPTGGTPSYEQYF. The DNA of the CDR3 is TGTGCCAGCAGCTTACCGACAGGGGGTACCCCGAGTTACGAGCAGTACTTC.

A few counts support this clonotype. The V and J genes are TRBV28 and TRBJ1-1, with D unclear. This CDR3 region has 12 residues. With 2 bases removed from V and 7 bases from J, the gap between germline ends came to 8 bases. Germline V CDR1 and CDR2: MDHEN, SYDVKM. Written as DNA, the CDR3 is TGTGCCAGCAGTTTAGGGATATTTGAAGCTTTCTTT. Translated: CASSLGIFEAFF.

The gene calls are TRBV28 and TRBJ1-2, with 8 bases that match TRBD1. After removal of 5 bases from V and 2 bases from J, the junction contained 1 base not matched to a gene. The CDR3 is 13 residues long. CDR1 is MDHEN and CDR2 is SYDVKM in the germline V gene. CDR3 protein: CASSRTGNYGYTF. For the CDR3, the DNA is TGTGCCAGCAGTCGGACAGGGAACTATGGCTACACCTTC.

This clonotype is labeled medium-sized (0.01 to 0.1%). The rearrangement uses TRBV6-2 or TRBV6-3 and TRBJ2-2; the match to TRBD1 covers 12 bases. Trimming took 6 bases from V and 10 from J; bases not matched to a gene: 9. CDR1 is MNHEY and CDR2 is SVGEGT in the germline V gene. CDR3 size: 15 residues. The DNA of the CDR3 is TGTGCCAGCAGAGCTCCGGGACAGGGGGCGCAGGAGCTGTTTTTT. Translation: CASRAPGQGAQELFF.

V is TRBV3-1 and J is TRBJ1-6; D possibly corresponds to TRBD1 (6 bases). V lost 1 base to trimming and J lost 9 bases, with 19 bases between them. The CDR3 is 17 residues long. Germline values: CDR1 LGHDT, CDR2 YNNKEL (reference sequence). In DNA form, the CDR3 reads TGTGCCAGCAGCCAAGGGTACCCAGGGGTATCGGGTTCACCCCTCCACTTT. This gives the protein CASSQGYPGVSGSPLHF.

By proportion, this clonotype is medium-sized (0.01 to 0.1%). The CDR3 loop reads CASSARVTETQYF. CDR3 sequence (DNA): TGTGCCAGCAGCGCCAGGGTCACGGAGACCCAGTACTTC. V gene TRBV9 combines with J gene TRBJ2-5; TRBD1 might be the D (5 bases). Per germline, CDR1 SGDLS and CDR2 YYNGEE. The germline V and J ends were trimmed by 3 bases and 5 bases, with 11 bases remaining between them. CDR3 length: 13 residues.

This clonotype was observed a few times. This rearrangement joins TRBV18 to TRBJ2-6; 8 nucleotides match TRBD1. V lost 7 bases and J lost 1; bases outside the gene matches: 18. The length of the CDR3 is 20 residues. Germline assignment: CDR1 KGHSH and CDR2 LQKENI. CDR3 nucleotide sequence: TGTGCCAGCTTCATCCGGCGGAGACAGGGGACTTATTCTGGGGCCAACGTCCTGACTTTC. This translates into CASFIRRRQGTYSGANVLTF.

By share, this clonotype ranks as medium-sized. The rearrangement joins TRBV7-2 to TRBJ2-7; TRBD1 might be the D (6 bases). Trimming took 5 bases from V and 4 from J, leaving 9 bases between them. The CDR3 sequence is 12 residues long. Per germline, CDR1 SGHTA and CDR2 FQGNSA. The CDR3 here is CASSRDRYEQYF. CDR3 DNA: TGTGCCAGCAGCCGAGACAGGTACGAGCAGTACTTC.

The J gene is TRBJ2-7, the V gene TRBV10-3, with D perhaps being TRBD1 or TRBD2 (5 bases each). Germline CDR1 is ENHRY and CDR2 is SYGVKD. Between the trimmed V and J ends, which lost 10 bases and 0 bases, there was a span of 10 bases. CDR3 length: 12 residues. This CDR3 reads CATGTDSYEQYF. Here the CDR3 DNA reads TGTGCCACCGGGACGGACTCCTACGAGCAGTACTTC.

In this sample, this clonotype is medium-sized. This sequence joins TRBV24-1 and TRBJ1-5; no clear D gene. Germline CDR1 KGHDR, CDR2 SFDVKD. V dropped 2 bases and J dropped 5 bases, with 6 bases sitting between them. This CDR3 is 13 amino acids long. The CDR3 DNA follows: TGTGCCACCAGTGATTCATCCGATCAGCCCCAGCATTTT. This encodes CATSDSSDQPQHF.

This clonotype was observed a few times. CDR3 sequence (DNA): TGCGCCAGCAGCCGCGAGGGGAACACTGAAGCTTTCTTT. Its translation is CASSREGNTEAFF. This chain uses TRBV5-1 with TRBJ1-1; no reliable D call. The CDR3 consists of 13 residues. CDR1 SGHRS and CDR2 YFSETQ come from the germline V gene. V was trimmed by 4 bases and J by 1 base, leaving 8 bases between them.

The J gene is TRBJ1-2, the V gene TRBV30; D is unclear. In germline, CDR1 is GTSNPN, CDR2 SVGIG (reference sequence). V was cut by 5 bases and J by 2 bases, with 6 bases left in between. The length of the CDR3 is 11 residues. CDR3 protein: CAWDNNYGYTF. The CDR3 DNA follows: TGTGCCTGGGACAACAACTATGGCTACACCTTC.

This clonotype is medium-sized within its sample. The chain combines TRBV7-9 with TRBJ2-7, with 11 nucleotides matching TRBD2. Germline-derived CDR1 and CDR2 are SEHNR and FQNEAQ (reference sequence). The CDR3 spans 14 residues. J was trimmed by 4 bases and V by 4 bases; bases with no gene match: 3. CDR3 coding DNA: TGTGCCAGCAGCTCGGGACTAGCGGTGTACGAGCAGTACTTC. It codes for CASSSGLAVYEQYF.

In its sample, this clonotype is medium-sized. V and J are TRBV7-8 and TRBJ2-3, with 7 bases aligning to TRBD1. This CDR3 is built from 16 residues. In germline, CDR1 is SGHVS, CDR2 FQNEAQ. Trimming cost V 1 base and J 5 bases; bases outside gene matches: 9. The CDR3 region is CASSLDPGGRRDTQYF. The CDR3 coding sequence is TGTGCCAGCAGCTTAGACCCAGGGGGAAGGAGAGATACGCAGTATTTT.

This clonotype is labeled as large. The chain employs TRBV6-1 and TRBJ1-5; D remains ambiguous. CDR3 length equals 13 residues. Germline V lookup: CDR1 MNHNS, CDR2 SASEGT. V was shortened by 3 bases and J by 4 bases, with 7 bases between the two germline ends. The CDR3 loop is CASSDLPNQPQHF. CDR3 nucleotide sequence: TGTGCCAGCAGTGACTTGCCGAATCAGCCCCAGCATTTT.